This entry lists 22 T cell receptor beta chains sequenced from one sample in a study of blood T cell repertoires in COVID-19. Repertoires were generated with immunoSEQ multiplex PCR, while TCRdb's copy carries only in-frame clones and drops some. The sample lists 240,000 or so clones, approximately 87% occurring once. Sample: peripheral blood. The receptor set was obtained from a man aged 60-69 years with acute or convalescent COVID-19.

V gene TRBV30 combines with J gene TRBJ1-3, with TRBD1 as a possible D gene (6 bases). Germline CDR1 GTSNPN, CDR2 SVGIG (reference sequence). The V gene lost 3 bases and the J gene lost 4 bases, with 16 bases spanning the gap. This CDR3 has 15 amino acids. The CDR3 DNA sequence: TGTGCCTGGAGGTTGACTTGGGGGCTCGGAAACACCATATATTTT. Translated, it gives CAWRLTWGLGNTIYF.

The chain links TRBV9 to TRBJ2-1, with a tentative D call TRBD2 (6 bases). CDR3 size: 14 residues. V was pared by 3 bases and J by 9 bases, with 16 bases between. The germline CDR1 and CDR2 sequences are SGDLS and YYNGEE. The CDR3 region has the DNA TGTGCCAGCAGCGCCCGACTAGTTAGAGGTGAGCAGTTCTTC. It encodes CASSARLVRGEQFF.

The DNA for the CDR3 is TGTGCCAGCAGTTTAACAGGGATGGGCGAGCAGTACTTC. It translates to CASSLTGMGEQYF. This rearrangement joins TRBV27 to TRBJ2-7; TRBD1 is a possible D gene (6 bases). CDR1 and CDR2 (germline): MNHEY, SMNVEV (reference sequence). Trimming pared 2 bases from V and 6 bases from J, leaving 11 bases between. The length of the CDR3 is 13 residues.

The chain joins TRBV4-3 to TRBJ2-7, with 13 bases that match TRBD2. CDR1 LGHNA and CDR2 YSLEER come from the germline V gene. V lost 2 bases, J lost 3 bases, and 7 bases stayed unmatched. The CDR3 spans 17 residues. The CDR3 loop reads CASSQLTGTSGIYEQYF. In DNA, the CDR3 is TGCGCCAGCAGCCAACTGACCGGGACTAGCGGGATCTACGAGCAGTACTTC.

This clone appeared a few times. The V call is TRBV5-3, the J call TRBJ1-1, with 10 bases lining up with TRBD1. TRBV5-3 is annotated as an ORF whose role is uncertain. This CDR3 region has 14 residues. Trimming at V came to 3 bases and at J to 3 bases, leaving 2 bases not matched to a gene. The CDR3 is CARSSDRGDTEAFF. The CDR3 DNA is TGTGCCAGAAGCTCGGACAGGGGGGACACTGAAGCTTTCTTT.

This chain connects TRBV30 to TRBJ1-2; D call uncertain. Germline V gives CDR1 GTSNPN, CDR2 SVGIG (reference sequence). Trimming removed 3 bases from V and 7 bases from J, with 15 bases in between. The CDR3 runs to 13 residues. CDR3 residues: CAWRIGSGTGYTF. In DNA, the CDR3 is TGTGCCTGGAGGATTGGGTCGGGTACTGGCTACACCTTC.

The chain carries TRBV25-1 and TRBJ2-3; 7 nucleotides match TRBD2. The CDR3 has 15 residues. Germline V CDR1 and CDR2: MGHDK, SYGVNS. V shed 3 bases and J 4 bases; nucleotides not matched to a gene: 7. The CDR3 DNA is TGTGCCAGCAGTGATCGAGCGGGAAGCCCAGATACGCAGTATTTT. Protein sequence: CASSDRAGSPDTQYF.

V and J are TRBV7-2 and TRBJ1-2, with D possibly TRBD1 on 6 matching bases. V lost 0 bases and J lost 8, with 16 bases in between. CDR1 is SGHTA, CDR2 FQGNSA, per germline. CDR3 size: 15 residues. The CDR3 coding sequence is TGTGCCAGCAGCTTAGCCGGGACACATCGTCCGGGCTACACCTTC. It is translated as CASSLAGTHRPGYTF.

The chain recombines TRBV5-4 with TRBJ2-7, with D possibly being TRBD2 (5 bases). The V gene lost 3 bases and the J gene lost 2 bases, with 6 bases spanning the gap. The CDR3 has 12 amino acids. CDR1 SGHNT and CDR2 YYREEE come from the germline V gene (reference sequence). In nucleotides, the CDR3 is TGTGCCAGCAGCTACGGGACCTACGAGCAGTACTTC. It translates to CASSYGTYEQYF.

V gene TRBV6-5 combines with J gene TRBJ2-3; maybe TRBD1 (6 bases). CDR1 MNHEY and CDR2 SVGAGI come from the germline V gene. V was cut by 1 base and J by 1 base, with 6 bases left in between. The CDR3 sequence is 14 residues long. The CDR3 DNA sequence: TGTGCCAGCAGTTACTACAGGGGCACAGATACGCAGTATTTT. Translating gives CASSYYRGTDTQYF.

This clone appeared a few times. The gene calls are TRBV7-2 and TRBJ2-7, with no clear D. The CDR3 has 17 amino acids. Germline CDR1 reads SGHTA; CDR2 reads FQGNSA. V was trimmed by 1 base and J by 0 bases, leaving 16 bases between them. CDR3 loop: CASSLDASRKPSYEQYF. The DNA for the CDR3 is TGTGCCAGCAGCTTAGACGCCTCGCGGAAGCCCTCCTACGAGCAGTACTTC.

V usage is TRBV11-3 and J usage is TRBJ2-1; a weak D match, TRBD2 (6 bases). CDR1 SGHNT and CDR2 YENEEA come from the germline V gene. V shed 4 bases and J shed 3 bases, with 10 bases lying between them. The CDR3 is made up of 14 amino acids. As DNA, the CDR3 is TGTGCCAGCAGCTCCTCGGGACTCTACAATGAGCAGTTCTTC. Translation: CASSSSGLYNEQFF.

The chain couples TRBV9 to TRBJ2-1, with a weak D call TRBD2 (6 bases). Germline V CDR1 and CDR2: SGDLS, YYNGEE. Trimming stripped 0 bases from V and 8 bases from J, with 12 bases between. The CDR3 runs to 14 residues. The CDR3 here is CASSVVAGGDEQFF. The CDR3 DNA is TGTGCCAGCAGCGTAGTGGCCGGAGGGGATGAGCAGTTCTTC. Variable domain in full (rest from reference TRBV9 and TRBJ2-1): DSGVTQTPKHLITATGQRVTLRCSPRSGDLSVYWYQQSLDQGLQFLIQYYNGEERAKGNILERFSAQQFPDLHSELNLSSLELGDSALYFCASSVVAGGDEQFFGPGTRLTVL.

V gene TRBV24-1 combines with J gene TRBJ1-4, with TRBD1 identical over 7 bases. V was pared by 5 bases and J by 8 bases, with 10 bases of the junction left unmatched. Germline lookup yields CDR1 KGHDR and CDR2 SFDVKD. There are 15 residues in the CDR3. CDR3: CATSGGTGVHEKLFF. The CDR3 DNA reads TGTGCCACCAGTGGCGGTACAGGGGTTCACGAAAAACTGTTTTTT.

V is TRBV18 and J is TRBJ1-5, with 8 bases fitting TRBD1. V lost 4 bases and J lost 5; bases outside the gene matches: 10. CDR3 length equals 16 residues. The V gene's germline CDR1 is KGHSH and CDR2 LQKENI. The CDR3 region is CASSRQGPELHQPQHF. DNA for the CDR3: TGTGCCAGCTCACGACAGGGGCCGGAACTCCATCAGCCCCAGCATTTT. Based on the CDR3 plus reference TRBV18 and TRBJ1-5, the full variable domain is NAGVMQNPRHLVRRRGQEARLRCSPMKGHSHVYWYRQLPEEGLKFMVYLQKENIIDESGMPKERFSAEFPKEGPSILRIQQVVRGDSAAYFCASSRQGPELHQPQHFGDGTRLSIL.

This chain joins TRBV30 and TRBJ1-2; TRBD1 matches at 7 bases. CDR1 is GTSNPN and CDR2 is SVGIG in the germline V gene (reference sequence). The trim removed 3 bases at V and 0 bases at J, leaving 10 bases unmatched. This CDR3 region has 16 residues. CDR3 sequence reads: CAWRVQGTLANYGYTF. The CDR3 DNA follows: TGTGCCTGGAGGGTACAGGGGACCCTTGCTAACTATGGCTACACCTTC.

The chain has TRBV28 and TRBJ1-2; D is unclear. The CDR3 loop spans 17 amino acids. CDR1 and CDR2 from the germline V gene are MDHEN and SYDVKM. V lost 3 bases to trimming and J lost 4 bases, with 21 bases between them. Here the CDR3 reads CASSLDGGWQFGYGYTF. The CDR3 DNA sequence: TGTGCCAGCAGTTTGGATGGAGGTTGGCAGTTCGGCTATGGCTACACCTTC.

The rearrangement links TRBV12-3 or TRBV12-4 to TRBJ1-1; D is unresolved. The CDR3 is 11 amino acids. With 6 bases removed from V and 5 bases from J, the gap between germline ends came to 7 bases. CDR3 loop: CASSPVTEAFF. For the CDR3, the DNA is TGTGCCAGCAGCCCGGTGACTGAAGCTTTCTTT.

The count of this clone is one. This chain links TRBV14 with TRBJ2-2, with no clear D. The germline CDR1 and CDR2 sequences are SGHDN and FVKESK. Trimming pared 6 bases from V and 6 bases from J, leaving 11 bases between. CDR3 length: 13 amino acids. CDR3 amino acids: CASSKNPAGELFF. The CDR3 nucleotides are TGTGCCAGCAGTAAAAATCCGGCCGGGGAGCTGTTTTTT.

The chain has TRBV9 and TRBJ2-1; 7 positions match TRBD1. V was pared by 0 bases and J by 6 bases, with 3 bases of the junction left unmatched. In germline, CDR1 is SGDLS, CDR2 YYNGEE. The CDR3 contains 14 residues. CDR3 residues: CASSVVGTANEQFF. CDR3 coding DNA: TGTGCCAGCAGCGTAGTTGGGACAGCCAATGAGCAGTTCTTC. Full variable domain (rest looked up from reference TRBV9 and TRBJ2-1): DSGVTQTPKHLITATGQRVTLRCSPRSGDLSVYWYQQSLDQGLQFLIQYYNGEERAKGNILERFSAQQFPDLHSELNLSSLELGDSALYFCASSVVGTANEQFFGPGTRLTVL.

The chain carries TRBV18 and TRBJ2-2; 7 nucleotides match TRBD2. Unmatched junction bases numbered 1, after V lost 2 bases and J lost 1 base. Looked up from germline, CDR1 is KGHSH and CDR2 is LQKENI. CDR3 size: 15 residues. The CDR3 loop is CASSPASGNTGELFF. In nucleotides, the CDR3 is TGTGCCAGCTCACCAGCTAGCGGGAACACCGGGGAGCTGTTTTTT. The whole variable domain, remainder taken from reference TRBV18 and TRBJ2-2, is NAGVMQNPRHLVRRRGQEARLRCSPMKGHSHVYWYRQLPEEGLKFMVYLQKENIIDESGMPKERFSAEFPKEGPSILRIQQVVRGDSAAYFCASSPASGNTGELFFGEGSRLTVL.

CDR3 protein: CASSDVGGDEKLFF. CDR3 nucleotide sequence: TGTGCCAGCAGTGATGTGGGGGGGGATGAAAAACTGTTTTTT. The J gene is TRBJ1-4, the V gene TRBV2; a possible D gene is TRBD1 (5 bases). V shed 3 bases and J shed 6 bases, with 11 bases lying between them. This CDR3 is 14 amino acids long. The V gene's germline CDR1 is SNHLY and CDR2 FYNNEI.